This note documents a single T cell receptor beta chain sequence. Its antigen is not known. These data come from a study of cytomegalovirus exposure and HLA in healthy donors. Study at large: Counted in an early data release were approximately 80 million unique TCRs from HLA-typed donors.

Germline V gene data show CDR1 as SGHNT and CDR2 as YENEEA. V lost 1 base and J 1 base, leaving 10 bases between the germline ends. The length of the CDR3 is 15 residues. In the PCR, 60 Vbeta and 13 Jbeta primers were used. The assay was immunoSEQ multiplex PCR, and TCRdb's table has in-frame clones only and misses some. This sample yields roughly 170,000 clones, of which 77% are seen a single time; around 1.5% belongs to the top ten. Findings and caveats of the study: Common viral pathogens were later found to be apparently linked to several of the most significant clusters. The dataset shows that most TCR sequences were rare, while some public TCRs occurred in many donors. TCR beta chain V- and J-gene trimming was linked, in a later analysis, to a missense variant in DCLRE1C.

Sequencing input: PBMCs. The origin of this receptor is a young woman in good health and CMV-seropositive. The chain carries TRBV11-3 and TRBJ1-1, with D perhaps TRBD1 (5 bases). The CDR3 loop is CASSLAGNANTEAFF. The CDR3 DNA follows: TGTGCCAGCAGCTTAGCAGGGAACGCGAACACTGAAGCTTTCTTT.